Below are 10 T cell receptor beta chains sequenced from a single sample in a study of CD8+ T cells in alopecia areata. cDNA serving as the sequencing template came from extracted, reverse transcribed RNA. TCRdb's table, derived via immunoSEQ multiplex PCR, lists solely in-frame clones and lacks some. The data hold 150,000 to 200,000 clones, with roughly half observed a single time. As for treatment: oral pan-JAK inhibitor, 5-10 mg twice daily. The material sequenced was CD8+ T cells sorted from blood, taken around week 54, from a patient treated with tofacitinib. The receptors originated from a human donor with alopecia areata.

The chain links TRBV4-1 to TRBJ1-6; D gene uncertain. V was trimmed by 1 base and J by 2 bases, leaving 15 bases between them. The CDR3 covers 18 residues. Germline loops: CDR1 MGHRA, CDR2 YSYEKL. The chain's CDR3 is CASSQVTILGTYNSPLHF. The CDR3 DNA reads TGCGCCAGCAGCCAAGTTACAATTTTGGGAACCTATAATTCACCCCTCCACTTT.

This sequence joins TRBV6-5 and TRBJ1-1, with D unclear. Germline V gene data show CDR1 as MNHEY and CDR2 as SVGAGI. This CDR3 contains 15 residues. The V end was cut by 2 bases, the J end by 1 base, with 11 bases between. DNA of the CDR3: TGTGCCAGCAGTTACCTGGGCCCGAAGAACACTGAAGCTTTCTTT. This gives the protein CASSYLGPKNTEAFF.

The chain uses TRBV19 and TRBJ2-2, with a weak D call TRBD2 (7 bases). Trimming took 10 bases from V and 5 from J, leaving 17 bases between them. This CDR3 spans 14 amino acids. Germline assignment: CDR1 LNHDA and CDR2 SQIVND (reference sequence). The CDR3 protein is CATGLAGATGELFF. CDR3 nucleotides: TGTGCCACCGGGCTGGCGGGGGCTACCGGGGAGCTGTTTTTT.

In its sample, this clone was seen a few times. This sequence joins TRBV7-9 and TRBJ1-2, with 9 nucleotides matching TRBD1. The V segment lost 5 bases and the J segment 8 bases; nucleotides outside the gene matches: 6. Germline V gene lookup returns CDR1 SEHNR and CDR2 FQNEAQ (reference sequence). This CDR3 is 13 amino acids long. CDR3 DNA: TGTGCCAGCAGCAGGGACAGGGCGAGAGGCTACACCTTC. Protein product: CASSRDRARGYTF. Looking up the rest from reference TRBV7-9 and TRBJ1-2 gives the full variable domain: DTGVSQNPRHKITKRGQNVTFRCDPISEHNRLYWYRQTLGQGPEFLTYFQNEAQLEKSRLLSDRFSAERPKGSFSTLEIQRTEQGDSAMYLCASSRDRARGYTFGSGTRLTVV.

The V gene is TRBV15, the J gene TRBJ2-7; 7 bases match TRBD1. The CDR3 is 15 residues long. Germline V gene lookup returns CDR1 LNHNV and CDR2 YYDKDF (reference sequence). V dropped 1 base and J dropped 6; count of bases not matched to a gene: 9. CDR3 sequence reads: CATSRVKEGAAEQYF. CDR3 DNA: TGTGCCACCAGCAGAGTCAAAGAGGGGGCCGCCGAGCAGTACTTC.

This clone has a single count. The CDR3 reads CSVEDQEKASNEQFF. The CDR3 DNA reads TGCAGCGTTGAAGATCAGGAGAAAGCGAGCAATGAGCAGTTCTTC. The chain combines TRBV29-1 with TRBJ2-1; D remains ambiguous. Trimming shortened V by 0 bases and J by 6 bases, and 15 bases separated the two germline ends. Germline loops: CDR1 SQVTM, CDR2 ANQGSEA. The CDR3 length is 15 residues.

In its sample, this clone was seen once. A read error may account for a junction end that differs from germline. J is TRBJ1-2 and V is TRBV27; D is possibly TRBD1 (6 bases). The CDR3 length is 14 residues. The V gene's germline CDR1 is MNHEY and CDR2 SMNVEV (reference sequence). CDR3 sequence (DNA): TGTGCCAGCAGTTCGCATCCCTTACAGGGCCTCCCTGCCTTC. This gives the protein CASSSHPLQGLPAF.

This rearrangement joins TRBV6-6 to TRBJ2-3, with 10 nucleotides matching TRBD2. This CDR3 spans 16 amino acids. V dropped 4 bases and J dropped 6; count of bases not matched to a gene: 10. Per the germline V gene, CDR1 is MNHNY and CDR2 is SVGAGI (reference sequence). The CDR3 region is CASSSLSGGVRDTQYF. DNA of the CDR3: TGTGCCAGCAGTTCCCTAAGCGGGGGGGTCAGGGATACGCAGTATTTT.

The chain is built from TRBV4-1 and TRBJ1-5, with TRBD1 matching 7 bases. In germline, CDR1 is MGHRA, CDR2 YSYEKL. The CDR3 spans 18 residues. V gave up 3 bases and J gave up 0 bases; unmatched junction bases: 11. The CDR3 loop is CASSHDGQGGNSNQPQHF. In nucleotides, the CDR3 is TGCGCCAGCAGCCATGATGGGCAGGGGGGGAATAGCAATCAGCCCCAGCATTTT.

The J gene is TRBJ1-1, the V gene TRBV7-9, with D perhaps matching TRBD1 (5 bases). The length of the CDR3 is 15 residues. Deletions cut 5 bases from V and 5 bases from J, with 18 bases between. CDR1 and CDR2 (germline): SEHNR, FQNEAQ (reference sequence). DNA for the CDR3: TGTGCCAGCAGCCCGATTCCGGGGGAAGGAACTGAAGCTTTCTTT. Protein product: CASSPIPGEGTEAFF.